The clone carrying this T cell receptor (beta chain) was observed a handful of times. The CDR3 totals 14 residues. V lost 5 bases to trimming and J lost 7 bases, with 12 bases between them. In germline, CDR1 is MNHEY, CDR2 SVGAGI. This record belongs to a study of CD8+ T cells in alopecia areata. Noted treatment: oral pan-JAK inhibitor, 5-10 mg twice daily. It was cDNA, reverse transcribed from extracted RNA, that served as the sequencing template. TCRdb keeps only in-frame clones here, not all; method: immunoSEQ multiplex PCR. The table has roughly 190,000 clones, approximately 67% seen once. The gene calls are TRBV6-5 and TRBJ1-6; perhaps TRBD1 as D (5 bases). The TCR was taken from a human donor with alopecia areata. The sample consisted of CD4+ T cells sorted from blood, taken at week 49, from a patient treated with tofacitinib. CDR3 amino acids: CASSLRADNSPLHF. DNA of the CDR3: TGTGCCAGCAGTCTCAGGGCCGACAATTCACCCCTCCACTTT.